This T cell receptor (beta chain) was sequenced in a study of PD-1 blockade in classical Hodgkin lymphoma. TCRdb's copy holds only in-frame clones and misses some; the assay was immunoSEQ multiplex PCR. In the table there are roughly 41,000 clones, 80% to 90% of which are singletons. In every patient, relapse followed autologous stem cell transplantation, while exposure to brentuximab vedotin differed. V lost 0 bases, J lost 9 bases, and 4 bases stayed unmatched. This CDR3 has 13 amino acids. Germline V gene data show CDR1 as MNHEY and CDR2 as SMNVEV (reference sequence). This sequence originates from a human donor with classical Hodgkin lymphoma. The input for sequencing was peripheral blood mononuclear cells (PBMCs), taken before the second cycle of nivolumab. The chain combines TRBV27 with TRBJ1-1; 7 bases agree with TRBD1. This CDR3 reads CASSLSGTVKAFF. For the CDR3, the DNA is TGTGCCAGCAGTTTATCCGGGACAGTAAAAGCTTTCTTT.